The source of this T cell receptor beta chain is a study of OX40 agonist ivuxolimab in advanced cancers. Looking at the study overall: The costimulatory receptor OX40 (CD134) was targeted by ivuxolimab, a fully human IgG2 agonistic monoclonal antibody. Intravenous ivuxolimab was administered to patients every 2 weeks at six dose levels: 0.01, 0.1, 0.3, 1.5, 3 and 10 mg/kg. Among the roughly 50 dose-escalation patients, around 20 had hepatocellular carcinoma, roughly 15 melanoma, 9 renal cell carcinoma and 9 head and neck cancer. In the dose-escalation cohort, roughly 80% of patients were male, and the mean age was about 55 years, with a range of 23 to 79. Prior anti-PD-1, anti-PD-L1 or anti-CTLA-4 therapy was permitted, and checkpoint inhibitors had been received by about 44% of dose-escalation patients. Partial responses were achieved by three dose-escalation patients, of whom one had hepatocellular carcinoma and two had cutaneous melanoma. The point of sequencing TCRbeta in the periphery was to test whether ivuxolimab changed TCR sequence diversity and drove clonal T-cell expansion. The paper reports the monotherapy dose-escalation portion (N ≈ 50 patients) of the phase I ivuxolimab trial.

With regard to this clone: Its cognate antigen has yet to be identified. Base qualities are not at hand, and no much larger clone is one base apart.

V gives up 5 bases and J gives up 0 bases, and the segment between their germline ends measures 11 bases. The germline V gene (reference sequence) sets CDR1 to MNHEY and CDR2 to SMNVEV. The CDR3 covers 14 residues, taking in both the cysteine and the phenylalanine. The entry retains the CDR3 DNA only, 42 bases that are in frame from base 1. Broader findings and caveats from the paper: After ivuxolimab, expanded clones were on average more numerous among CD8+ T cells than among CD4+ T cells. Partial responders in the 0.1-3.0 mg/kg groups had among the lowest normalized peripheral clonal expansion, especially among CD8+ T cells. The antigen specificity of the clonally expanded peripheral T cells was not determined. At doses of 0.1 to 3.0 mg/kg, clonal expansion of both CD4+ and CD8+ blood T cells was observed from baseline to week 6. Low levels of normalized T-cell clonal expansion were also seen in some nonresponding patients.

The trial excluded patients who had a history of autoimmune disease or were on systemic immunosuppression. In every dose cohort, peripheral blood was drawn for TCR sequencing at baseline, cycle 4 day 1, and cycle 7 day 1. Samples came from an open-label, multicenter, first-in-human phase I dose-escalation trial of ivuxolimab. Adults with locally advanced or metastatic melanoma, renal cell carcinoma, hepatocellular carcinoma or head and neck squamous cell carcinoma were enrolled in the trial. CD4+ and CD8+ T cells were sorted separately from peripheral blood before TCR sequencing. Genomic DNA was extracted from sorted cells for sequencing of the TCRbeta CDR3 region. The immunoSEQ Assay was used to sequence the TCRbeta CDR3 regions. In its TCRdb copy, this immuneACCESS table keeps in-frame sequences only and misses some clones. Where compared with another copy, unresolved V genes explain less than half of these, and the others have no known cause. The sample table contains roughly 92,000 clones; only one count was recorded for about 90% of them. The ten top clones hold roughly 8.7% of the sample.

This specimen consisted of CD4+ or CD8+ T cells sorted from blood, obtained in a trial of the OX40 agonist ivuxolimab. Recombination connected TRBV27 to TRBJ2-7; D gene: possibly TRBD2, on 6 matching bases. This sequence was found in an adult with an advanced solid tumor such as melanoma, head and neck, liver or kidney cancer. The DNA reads TGTGCCAGCAGTCCGGGACTTTACTCCTACGAGCAGTACTTC. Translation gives CASSPGLYSYEQYF.